The rows below give T cell receptor beta chains drawn from one sample of a study of blood T cells in healthy people across ages. TCRdb re-called the 5' RACE reads with MiXCR, one entry per CDR3 protein. The table shows hundreds of thousands of distinct CDR3 sequences, with 45% to 50% occurring only once. What was sequenced was blood. The receptors derive from a woman aged 55-69 years in good health. The CDR3 runs from the conserved cysteine through the conserved F or W. D genes are given only for firm matches. Clone size is not always given. Where it is, it says once, few, many or a class for expanded clones.

cdr3_aa cdr3_nt clone_size d_call j_call v_call
CATSEDRASGANVLTF TGTGCCACCAGCGAAGACAGGGCCTCTGGGGCCAACGTCCTGACTTTC few TRBD1 TRBJ2-6 TRBV15
CASSLIDQVSSEQFF TGTGCCAGCAGCTTGATAGACCAAGTGAGCAGTGAGCAGTTCTTC NA NA TRBJ2-1 TRBV7-2
CASSLAGSGSYNEQFF TGTGCCAGCAGCTTAGCGGGGAGCGGCTCCTACAATGAGCAGTTCTTC few NA TRBJ2-1 TRBV7-2
CASSSPGGANTGELFF TGTGCCAGCAGTTCCCCAGGGGGCGCGAACACCGGGGAGCTGTTTTTT NA TRBD1 TRBJ2-2 TRBV6-2/TRBV6-3
CASSPSGKQETQYF TGTGCCAGCAGCCCCAGCGGGAAGCAAGAGACCCAGTACTTC few TRBD2 TRBJ2-5 TRBV7-3
CASSLGPGNQPQHF TGCGCCAGCAGCTTGGGTCCAGGGAATCAGCCCCAGCATTTT few NA TRBJ1-5 TRBV5-1
CASSDNLAGGYNEQFF TGTGCCAGCAGTGACAATCTAGCGGGAGGCTACAATGAGCAGTTCTTC NA TRBD2 TRBJ2-1 TRBV6-2/TRBV6-3
CASSLGGQNGYF TGTGCCAGCAGCCTAGGTGGACAGAACGGGTATTTT NA NA TRBJ2-3 TRBV7-9
CASSPRRTGSSDEQYF TGTGCCAGCTCACCGCGGCGGACAGGGAGTTCCGATGAGCAGTACTTC NA TRBD1 TRBJ2-5 TRBV18
CASSSRGLQNEQFF TGTGCCAGCAGCTCAAGAGGCCTCCAGAATGAGCAGTTCTTC NA NA TRBJ2-1 TRBV3-1
CASSPTQGAAYEQYF TGTGCCAGCAGCCCAACACAGGGGGCAGCCTACGAGCAGTACTTC once TRBD1 TRBJ2-7 TRBV7-9
CASIRTGDTEAFF TGTGCCAGTATCAGGACAGGGGACACTGAAGCTTTCTTT NA TRBD1 TRBJ1-1 TRBV19
CASSGQGPIVTEAFF TGTGCCAGCAGTGGACAGGGACCTATCGTCACTGAAGCTTTCTTT NA TRBD1 TRBJ1-1 TRBV2
CSARDPGGLNRGQFF TGCAGTGCTAGAGATCCGGGAGGATTAAATCGGGGGCAGTTCTTC NA TRBD2 TRBJ2-1 TRBV20-1
CASSLRIPYEQYF TGTGCCAGCAGCTTACGCATCCCCTACGAGCAGTACTTC many NA TRBJ2-7 TRBV7-9
CSASREGFGSQPQHF TGCAGTGCTAGTCGAGAGGGGTTCGGCTCTCAGCCCCAGCATTTT NA NA TRBJ1-5 TRBV20-1
CSARYPQGAGNSPLHF TGCAGTGCTAGATACCCACAGGGGGCCGGGAATTCACCCCTCCACTTT once TRBD1 TRBJ1-6 TRBV20-1
CASSRSGLYGYTF TGTGCCAGCAGCCGCTCGGGCCTCTATGGCTACACCTTC NA NA TRBJ1-2 TRBV7-3
CATSRLSDTQYF TGTGCCACCAGCAGATTGTCGGATACGCAGTATTTT NA NA TRBJ2-3 TRBV15
CATSRGSSGVSGANVLTF TGTGCCACCAGCAGAGGGTCTAGCGGGGTATCTGGGGCCAACGTCCTGACTTTC few TRBD2 TRBJ2-6 TRBV15
CASSLFPVAGADTQYF TGTGCCAGCAGTTTATTTCCCGTAGCGGGAGCTGATACGCAGTATTTT NA TRBD2 TRBJ2-3 TRBV28
CSADPGQGAEEQYF TGCAGTGCTGACCCGGGACAGGGGGCGGAAGAGCAGTACTTC NA TRBD1 TRBJ2-5 TRBV20-1
CASSQVWDRYSYEQYF TGTGCCAGCAGCCAAGTGTGGGACAGATACTCCTACGAGCAGTACTTC NA TRBD1 TRBJ2-7 TRBV4-2
CASSFGGNFGYEQYF TGTGCCAGCAGTTTCGGGGGGAACTTTGGCTACGAGCAGTACTTC NA TRBD2 TRBJ2-7 TRBV28
CSVETRRDQYF TGCAGCGTTGAGACCCGCAGGGACCAGTACTTC NA NA TRBJ2-7 TRBV29-1
CASSSGQSGAYEQYF TGTGCCAGCAGCTCAGGACAGAGTGGGGCCTACGAGCAGTACTTC NA NA TRBJ2-7 TRBV7-6
CASSHRDADTDTQYF TGTGCCAGCAGCCACCGGGACGCGGACACAGATACGCAGTATTTT few NA TRBJ2-3 TRBV4-2
CASSLVSIYEKLFF TGTGCCAGCAGTTTAGTTTCAATTTATGAAAAACTGTTTTTT NA NA TRBJ1-4 TRBV12-3/TRBV12-4
CSARRASGGQDNEQFF TGCAGTGCTAGAAGGGCTAGCGGGGGCCAAGACAATGAGCAGTTCTTC NA TRBD2 TRBJ2-1 TRBV20-1
CASIHLGGAPYNEQFF TGTGCCAGCATCCACCTCGGAGGGGCTCCCTACAATGAGCAGTTCTTC NA NA TRBJ2-1 TRBV28
CASSPLGAGWDTQYF TGTGCCAGCAGCCCCCTCGGAGCAGGATGGGATACGCAGTATTTT few NA TRBJ2-3 TRBV7-3
CASSDTSRADEQFF TGTGCCAGCAGTGACACATCCCGGGCGGATGAGCAGTTCTTC NA NA TRBJ2-1 TRBV2
CASTQGPNHNEQFF TGTGCCAGCACCCAGGGCCCCAATCACAATGAGCAGTTCTTC NA NA TRBJ2-1 TRBV7-9
CASSRFRDRGNYGYTF TGTGCCAGCAGCCGTTTTAGGGACAGGGGCAACTATGGCTACACCTTC NA TRBD1 TRBJ1-2 TRBV5-4
CAASRGGEGEKLFF TGTGCCGCCAGCAGAGGAGGGGAGGGTGAAAAACTGTTTTTT NA NA TRBJ1-4 TRBV15
CASSTFGTGIDEKLFF TGTGCCAGCAGCACCTTCGGCACAGGGATAGATGAAAAACTGTTTTTT few NA TRBJ1-4 TRBV27
CASSLARQGTDTQYF TGCGCCAGCAGCTTGGCCCGGCAGGGGACAGATACGCAGTATTTT NA NA TRBJ2-3 TRBV5-1
CSVGTSVRKYF TGCAGTGTTGGGACTAGCGTGAGAAAGTACTTC once TRBD2 TRBJ2-4 TRBV20-1
CSARSRGTNEQFF TGCAGTGCTAGGTCGCGCGGGACCAATGAGCAGTTCTTC many NA TRBJ2-1 TRBV20-1
CSATYNDQPQHF TGCAGTGCTACTTATAATGATCAGCCCCAGCATTTT NA NA TRBJ1-5 TRBV20-1